Reported below is one T cell receptor beta chain. These data belong to a study of blood T cell repertoires in COVID-19. Enrollees, about 18 to 100 years old, lived in 20 to 25 US areas. There are 15 residues in the CDR3. The germline CDR1 and CDR2 sequences are SGHRS and YFSETQ. V shed 0 bases, J shed 5 bases, and the junction held 7 bases outside the gene matches. Generated by immunoSEQ multiplex PCR, the TCRdb table keeps only in-frame clones and is missing some. The sample lists some 250,000 clones; roughly nine tenths were seen once. This TCR was recovered from a human donor in a cohort exposed to, infected with or recovered from COVID-19 (not recorded which). The donor label of this sample is uncertain. Sequenced input: PBMCs or T cells enriched from blood (not recorded which). The V call is TRBV5-1, the J call TRBJ1-1, with 7 bases that match TRBD1. CDR3 loop: CASSLGSGGSTEAFF. As DNA, the CDR3 is TGCGCCAGCAGCTTGGGGTCAGGGGGGTCGACTGAAGCTTTCTTT.